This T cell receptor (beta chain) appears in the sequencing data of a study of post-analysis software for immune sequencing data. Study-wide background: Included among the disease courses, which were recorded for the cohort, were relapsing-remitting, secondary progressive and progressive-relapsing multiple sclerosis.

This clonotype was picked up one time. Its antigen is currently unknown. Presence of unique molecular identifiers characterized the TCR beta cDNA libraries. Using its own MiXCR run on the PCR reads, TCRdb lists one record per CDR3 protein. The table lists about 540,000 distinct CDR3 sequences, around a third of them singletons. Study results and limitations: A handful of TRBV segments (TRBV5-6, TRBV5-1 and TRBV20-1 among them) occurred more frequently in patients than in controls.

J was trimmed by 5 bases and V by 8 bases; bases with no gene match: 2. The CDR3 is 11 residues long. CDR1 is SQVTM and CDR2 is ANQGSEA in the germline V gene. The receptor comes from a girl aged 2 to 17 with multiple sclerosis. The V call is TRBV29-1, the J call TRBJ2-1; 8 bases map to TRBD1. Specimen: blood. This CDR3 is CSLGQDNEQFF. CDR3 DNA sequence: TGCAGCCTGGGACAGGACAATGAGCAGTTCTTC.